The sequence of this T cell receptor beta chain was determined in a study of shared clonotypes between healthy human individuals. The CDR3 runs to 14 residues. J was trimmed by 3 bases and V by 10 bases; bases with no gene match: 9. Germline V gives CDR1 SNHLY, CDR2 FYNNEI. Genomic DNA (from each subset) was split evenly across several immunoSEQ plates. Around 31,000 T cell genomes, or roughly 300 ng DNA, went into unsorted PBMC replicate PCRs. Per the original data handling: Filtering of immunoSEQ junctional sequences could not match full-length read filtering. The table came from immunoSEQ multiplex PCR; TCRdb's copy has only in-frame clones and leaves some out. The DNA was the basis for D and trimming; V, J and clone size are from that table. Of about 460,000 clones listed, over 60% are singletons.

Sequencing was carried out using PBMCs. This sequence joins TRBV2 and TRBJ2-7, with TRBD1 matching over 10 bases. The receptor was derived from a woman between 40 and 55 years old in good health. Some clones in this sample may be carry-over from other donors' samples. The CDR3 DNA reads TGTGCCACCTCCGTGGACAGGGGGGTCTACGAGCAGTACTTC. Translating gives CATSVDRGVYEQYF.